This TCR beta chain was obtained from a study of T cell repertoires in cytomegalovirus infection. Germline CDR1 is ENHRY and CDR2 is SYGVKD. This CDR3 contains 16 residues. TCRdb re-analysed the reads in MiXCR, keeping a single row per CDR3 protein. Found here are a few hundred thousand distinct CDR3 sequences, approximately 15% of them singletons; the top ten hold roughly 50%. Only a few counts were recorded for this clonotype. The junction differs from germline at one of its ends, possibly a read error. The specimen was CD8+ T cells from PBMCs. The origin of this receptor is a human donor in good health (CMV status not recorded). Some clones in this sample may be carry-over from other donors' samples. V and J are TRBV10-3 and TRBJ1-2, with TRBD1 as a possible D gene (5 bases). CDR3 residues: CAISRVGDGGDYDYTF. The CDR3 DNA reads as TGTGCCATCAGTCGAGTCGGGGACGGAGGGGACTATGACTACACCTTC.